This TCR beta chain was captured by sequencing in a study of control samples from healthy donors and cancer patients. Generated by immunoSEQ multiplex PCR, the TCRdb table keeps only in-frame clones and is missing some. The profile covers about 98,000 clones, with 70% to 80% appearing a single time and about 11% taken by the ten largest. V lost 1 base, J lost 2 bases, and 12 bases lay in between. CDR1 and CDR2 from the germline V gene are SGHNT and YYREEE (reference sequence). The CDR3 consists of 15 residues. The chain recombines TRBV5-4 with TRBJ1-1; D uncertain. Source material: blood. The sequence derives from a woman aged 25 to 39 in good health. The CDR3 sequence is CASSLSFGENTEAFF. The CDR3 region has the DNA TGTGCCAGCAGCTTGTCTTTCGGGGAAAACACTGAAGCTTTCTTT.